The sequence of this T cell receptor (beta chain) was determined in a study of regulatory T cells in long-lasting Graves disease. In germline, CDR1 is SNHLY, CDR2 FYNNEI. This CDR3 has 12 residues. V gave up 11 bases and J gave up 15 bases; unmatched junction bases: 15. Libraries of TCR beta came from iRepertoire HTBI primers plus Arm-PCR of CDR3 regions. TCRdb re-analysed the multiplex PCR reads in MiXCR, keeping a single row per CDR3 protein. Of roughly 400,000 distinct CDR3 sequences listed, more than 20% were seen once; the top ten hold 20% to 25%. Time point meaning: persistent/refractory GD, antithyroid drugs over 5 years with positive TRAb. After RNA was extracted from PBMCs, the TCR library was made from it.

The chain couples TRBV2 to TRBJ2-3; 9 nucleotides match TRBD2. The clonotype comes from a female donor with Graves disease. The specimen was peripheral blood mononuclear cells (PBMCs), collected when the disease was refractory, from a patient treated with antithyroid drugs. The CDR3 sequence: CASASLSGSFYF. In nucleotides, the CDR3 is TGTGCCTCAGCTAGTCTTAGCGGGAGTTTTTATTTT.